These T cell receptor beta chains were read from a single sample in a study of blood T cell repertoires in COVID-19. The assay was immunoSEQ multiplex PCR, and TCRdb's table has in-frame clones only and misses some. This table has approximately 200,000 clones, 84% appearing once. The sequencing sample was made of peripheral blood. The receptors derive from a woman aged 80 or over with COVID-19, enrolled during active disease. Both conserved end residues are part of each CDR3. The D gene is left open where the match is weak. Clone size appears in some rows only: once, few, many, or a class for an expanded clone.

J	D	V	size	CDR3	DNA
TRBJ2-1	TRBD2	TRBV5-1	-	CASSGGGGALVEQFF	TGCGCCAGCAGTGGCGGGGGGGGCGCCTTGGTTGAGCAGTTCTTC
TRBJ1-5	-	TRBV28	-	CASRWGGSNQPQHF	TGTGCCAGCAGGTGGGGGGGAAGCAATCAGCCCCAGCATTTT
TRBJ1-6	TRBD1	TRBV6-2/TRBV6-3	-	CASSTLDRDNSPLHF	TGTGCCAGCAGTACATTGGACAGGGATAATTCACCCCTCCACTTT
TRBJ2-1	TRBD2	TRBV9	-	CASSVELTSGAYNEQFF	TGTGCCAGCAGCGTAGAACTTACCAGCGGGGCTTACAATGAGCAGTTCTTC
TRBJ1-2	TRBD1	TRBV28	-	CASSLSGTGVGYGYTF	TGTGCCAGCAGTTTATCCGGGACAGGGGTTGGCTATGGCTACACCTTC
TRBJ1-3	TRBD1	TRBV24-1	-	CATQGWGQGGNTIYF	TGTGCCACCCAAGGATGGGGACAGGGAGGAAACACCATATATTTT
TRBJ1-1	TRBD1	TRBV19	-	CASSVGQVYHTEAFF	TGTGCCAGTAGTGTAGGACAGGTGTACCACACTGAAGCTTTCTTT
TRBJ1-1	TRBD1	TRBV9	-	CASRPEDRDTEAFF	TGTGCCAGCAGACCCGAGGACAGGGACACTGAAGCTTTCTTT
TRBJ1-3	-	TRBV15	-	CATSDSILRNTIYF	TGTGCCACCAGTGACAGCATCCTAAGAAACACCATATATTTT
TRBJ1-1	-	TRBV7-6	-	CASSYTARGNTEAFF	TGTGCCAGCAGTTATACAGCCCGGGGGAACACTGAAGCTTTCTTT
TRBJ2-7	-	TRBV6-2/TRBV6-3	-	CASSYPGDATYEQYF	TGTGCCAGCAGTTACCCGGGGGACGCTACCTACGAGCAGTACTTC
TRBJ2-1	-	TRBV18	-	CASSPLQQAANEQFF	TGTGCCAGCTCACCATTACAACAGGCTGCCAATGAGCAGTTCTTC
TRBJ2-3	TRBD2	TRBV9	-	CASSPSGGMDTQYF	TGTGCCAGCTCCCCTTCGGGGGGGATGGATACGCAGTATTTT
TRBJ1-1	TRBD1	TRBV5-8	-	CASSRGTGGIAEAFF	TGTGCCAGCAGCCGAGGTACAGGGGGCATCGCTGAAGCTTTCTTT
TRBJ2-1	TRBD2	TRBV19	once	CASSTGTSHNEQFF	TGTGCCAGTAGTACCGGGACTAGCCACAATGAGCAGTTCTTC
TRBJ2-1	-	TRBV28	-	CASSPTTRSAGQFF	TGTGCCAGCAGCCCTACTACACGGTCCGCGGGGCAGTTCTTC
TRBJ1-5	-	TRBV6-5	-	CASSSAGVLQPQHF	TGTGCCAGCAGTTCGGCAGGGGTTCTTCAGCCCCAGCATTTT
TRBJ2-5	TRBD2	TRBV6-5	-	CASSYFASSGDRTQYF	TGTGCCAGCAGTTATTTCGCGTCTAGCGGGGACCGGACCCAGTACTTC
TRBJ1-4	-	TRBV2	-	CASSERPPRTNEKLFF	TGTGCCAGCAGTGAAAGGCCCCCGAGGACTAATGAAAAACTGTTTTTT
TRBJ1-4	-	TRBV5-1	-	CASTQPGIPNEKLFF	TGCGCCAGCACACAACCGGGGATCCCTAATGAAAAACTGTTTTTT
TRBJ2-3	-	TRBV20-1	-	CSASYQGADTQYF	TGCAGTGCTAGTTACCAGGGCGCAGATACGCAGTATTTT
TRBJ2-2	TRBD1	TRBV4-1	-	CASSQTGANAGELFF	TGCGCCAGCAGCCAAACAGGGGCGAACGCCGGGGAGCTGTTTTTT
TRBJ1-1	-	TRBV4-2	-	CASSQATALNTEAFF	TGTGCCAGCAGCCAAGCTACAGCCTTGAACACTGAAGCTTTCTTT
TRBJ2-4	TRBD2	TRBV3-1/TRBV3-2	-	CASSPRGGLGNIQYF	TGTGCCAGCAGCCCTCGGGGGGGGTTGGGAAACATTCAGTACTTC
TRBJ1-1	-	TRBV5-1	-	CASSLLGGSITEAFF	TGCGCCAGCAGCTTGCTAGGGGGATCAATCACTGAAGCTTTCTTT
TRBJ2-7	TRBD1	TRBV19	-	CASQPGGEDEQYF	TGTGCCAGCCAGCCAGGGGGCGAAGACGAGCAGTACTTC
TRBJ1-6	-	TRBV2	-	CASSFGQLVNSPLHF	TGTGCCAGCAGTTTCGGACAGCTTGTCAATTCACCCCTCCACTTT
TRBJ1-5	TRBD1	TRBV18	-	CASSPPGQGAGQPQHF	TGTGCCAGCTCACCACCGGGACAGGGGGCAGGTCAGCCCCAGCATTTT
TRBJ1-1	-	TRBV7-9	-	CASSLVRGGSTEAFF	TGTGCCAGCAGCTTAGTGCGGGGGGGAAGCACTGAAGCTTTCTTT
TRBJ1-6	-	TRBV3-1/TRBV3-2	-	CASSQDPGGGRSPLHF	TGTGCCAGCAGCCAGGACCCGGGGGGGGGTCGCTCACCCCTCCACTTT
TRBJ2-5	TRBD2	TRBV7-9	-	CASSPFGLAGGETQYF	TGTGCCAGCAGCCCTTTCGGACTAGCGGGGGGAGAGACCCAGTACTTC
TRBJ2-2	TRBD2	TRBV7-8	-	CASSFSSGVAGELFF	TGTGCCAGCAGCTTTTCTAGCGGGGTAGCCGGGGAGCTGTTTTTT
TRBJ2-5	TRBD1	TRBV7-2	-	CASSSWTGTQETQYF	TGTGCCAGCAGCTCCTGGACAGGGACTCAAGAGACCCAGTACTTC
TRBJ1-2	-	TRBV28	-	CASRGPYGEGYGYTF	TGTGCCAGCAGGGGCCCATACGGGGAGGGCTATGGCTACACCTTC
TRBJ2-3	-	TRBV5-4	-	CASRRPGGTDTQYF	TGTGCCAGCCGCCGTCCGGGGGGCACAGATACGCAGTATTTT
TRBJ1-6	TRBD1	TRBV28	once	CASRTGQGNNNSPLHF	TGTGCCAGCAGAACGGGACAGGGGAATAATAATTCACCCCTCCACTTT
TRBJ2-1	-	TRBV3-1/TRBV3-2	-	CASSHLSPGEQFF	TGTGCCAGCAGCCATCTCTCCCCAGGCGAGCAGTTCTTC
TRBJ2-1	-	TRBV9	once	CASSKDPGVTYNEQFF	TGTGCCAGCAGCAAAGACCCCGGGGTTACCTACAATGAGCAGTTCTTC
TRBJ2-5	TRBD2	TRBV4-1	-	CASSHGSEGGSIYQETQYF	TGCGCCAGCAGCCATGGATCCGAAGGCGGGAGCATCTACCAAGAGACCCAGTACTTC
TRBJ1-2	-	TRBV28	-	CASSFSWREDGYTF	TGTGCCAGCAGTTTCTCGTGGAGGGAGGATGGCTACACCTTC
TRBJ1-1	-	TRBV28	-	CASSSDGGRTEAFF	TGTGCCAGCAGTTCGGACGGGGGGAGGACTGAAGCTTTCTTT
TRBJ2-7	-	TRBV3-1/TRBV3-2	-	CASSPQDGYEQYF	TGTGCCAGCAGCCCCCAGGATGGCTACGAGCAGTACTTC
TRBJ1-5	-	TRBV4-3	-	CASSQTTGNGPQHF	TGCGCCAGCAGCCAAACGACAGGTAATGGGCCCCAGCATTTT
TRBJ1-6	TRBD1	TRBV7-8	-	CASSLTGLNSPLHF	TGTGCCAGCAGCCTGACAGGGCTTAATTCACCCCTCCACTTT
TRBJ1-2	TRBD1	TRBV7-2	-	CASSLAGGQANYGYTF	TGTGCCAGCAGCTTAGCGGGAGGACAGGCTAACTATGGCTACACCTTC
TRBJ2-7	TRBD1	TRBV11-1	-	CASSLDREYEQYF	TGTGCCAGCAGCTTGGACAGGGAGTACGAGCAGTACTTC
TRBJ2-2	TRBD2	TRBV5-1	-	CASRRESTGELFF	TGCGCCAGCAGGCGGGAGAGCACCGGGGAGCTGTTTTTT
TRBJ2-6	-	TRBV7-9	few	CASSHRTVPPSGANVLTF	TGTGCCAGCAGCCACAGGACAGTCCCGCCGTCTGGGGCCAACGTCCTGACTTTC
TRBJ2-5	TRBD1	TRBV6-6	-	CASSYSNTGAQETQYF	TGTGCCAGCAGTTACTCGAATACAGGGGCCCAAGAGACCCAGTACTTC